Presented here are 21 T cell receptor beta chains from one specimen sequenced in a study of a mutant IDH1 vaccine in newly diagnosed glioma. Time point indicated: baseline, week 1 (first vaccination visit). Treatment meaning: pre-vaccination baseline after standard-of-care therapy. This table comes from immunoSEQ multiplex PCR, and its TCRdb copy is limited to in-frame clones, with some not included. The sample lists 50,000 to 75,000 clones, around 90% occurring once. This specimen was PBMCs, taken from a glioma patient treated with radiotherapy, temozolomide or both. Receptors were obtained from a man between 45 and 60 years old with glioma.

A word on this clone: The same CDR3 arises from other DNA sequences in this sample as well. Written as DNA, the CDR3 is TGCGCCAGCAGCTTGCAAGGTTCGGAGACCCAGTACTTC. This gives the protein CASSLQGSETQYF. The V call is TRBV5-1, the J call TRBJ2-5; D remains ambiguous. Germline V gene data show CDR1 as SGHRS and CDR2 as YFSETQ. The CDR3 totals 13 residues. V was trimmed by 1 base and J by 5 bases, leaving 9 bases between them.

The chain joins TRBV2 to TRBJ1-5, with 9 positions matching TRBD1. V gave up 2 bases and J gave up 2 bases; unmatched junction bases: 7. Germline CDR1 SNHLY, CDR2 FYNNEI. CDR3 length: 17 amino acids. The CDR3 here is CASSETGGGGGNQPQHF. DNA of the CDR3: TGTGCCAGCAGTGAAACAGGGGGCGGGGGTGGCAATCAGCCCCAGCATTTT.

The chain is built from TRBV5-6 and TRBJ2-7; D is perhaps TRBD1 (5 bases). The germline V and J ends were trimmed by 4 bases and 1 base, with 12 bases remaining between them. Germline V gene data show CDR1 as SGHDT and CDR2 as YYEEEE. The CDR3 extends over 14 amino acids. CDR3 region: CASSLTQGSYEQYF. The CDR3 nucleotides read TGTGCCAGCAGCCTGACGCAGGGATCCTACGAGCAGTACTTC.

The V call is TRBV15, the J call TRBJ2-7; maybe TRBD1 (6 bases). V was pared by 1 base and J by 7 bases, with 8 bases between. CDR1 and CDR2 from the germline V gene are LNHNV and YYDKDF (reference sequence). CDR3 size: 12 residues. The CDR3 DNA reads as TGTGCCACCAGCAGAGGGACAGAGGAGCAGTACTTC. This translates into CATSRGTEEQYF.

CDR3 DNA: TGTGCCAGCAGTTTGGCGGGTCGGGCAGATACGCAGTATTTT. This encodes CASSLAGRADTQYF. This sequence joins TRBV28 and TRBJ2-3, with D tentatively TRBD2 (5 bases). Germline CDR1 and CDR2: MDHEN and SYDVKM. V dropped 3 bases and J dropped 4 bases, with 11 bases sitting between them. The CDR3 loop spans 14 amino acids. The full variable domain, completed using reference TRBV28 and TRBJ2-3, is DVKVTQSSRYLVKRTGEKVFLECVQDMDHENMFWYRQDPGLGLRLIYFSYDVKMKEKGDIPEGYSVSREKKERFSLILESASTNQTSMYLCASSLAGRADTQYFGPGTRLTVL.

This clone was seen just once. The CDR3 sequence: CASRKGQTYEQYF. As DNA, the CDR3 is TGTGCCAGCAGGAAGGGGCAGACCTACGAGCAGTACTTC. The gene calls are TRBV7-9 and TRBJ2-7, with D maybe TRBD1 (5 bases). V shed 6 bases and J shed 2 bases, with 11 bases lying between them. Germline V gene data show CDR1 as SEHNR and CDR2 as FQNEAQ (reference sequence). The CDR3 is 13 amino acids.

The chain has TRBV6-1 and TRBJ1-1, with 8 bases lining up with TRBD1. The CDR3 consists of 16 residues. CDR1 and CDR2 (germline): MNHNS, SASEGT. With V trimmed by 1 base and J by 1 base, 5 bases remained unmatched. The CDR3 coding sequence is TGTGCCAGCAGTGAAGAGACAGGGGCAGGGAACACTGAAGCTTTCTTT. Amino acids: CASSEETGAGNTEAFF.

The chain carries TRBV5-4 and TRBJ2-1; maybe TRBD2 (5 bases). Trimming stripped 0 bases from V and 15 bases from J, with 19 bases between. The germline V gene encodes CDR1 SGHNT and CDR2 YYREEE (reference sequence). The CDR3 has 14 residues. CDR3 region: CASSLVTTSGGVFF. As DNA, the CDR3 is TGTGCCAGCAGCTTGGTGACTACCTCAGGTGGAGTGTTCTTC.

The chain links TRBV6-6 to TRBJ2-2; D gene unclear. Germline assignment: CDR1 MNHNY and CDR2 SVGAGI (reference sequence). V was shortened by 5 bases and J by 6 bases, with 4 bases between the two germline ends. The CDR3 is 11 amino acids. The CDR3 DNA sequence: TGTGCCAGCAGTCCCCCCGGGGAGCTGTTTTTT. Translation: CASSPPGELFF.

The chain links TRBV18 to TRBJ2-7, with 7 bases fitting TRBD1. V lost 3 bases, J lost 4 bases, and 9 bases stayed unmatched. The CDR3 covers 15 residues. Germline V gene lookup returns CDR1 KGHSH and CDR2 LQKENI. For the CDR3, the DNA is TGTGCCAGCTCACCGGGGACAGCCAGAAATTACGAGCAGTACTTC. Its protein product is CASSPGTARNYEQYF.

The count of this clone is one. This sequence joins TRBV7-6 and TRBJ1-4; D might be TRBD1 (5 bases). This CDR3 comprises 15 residues. CDR1 and CDR2 (germline): SGHVS, FNYEAQ. Trimming stripped 2 bases from V and 8 bases from J, with 15 bases between. The CDR3 DNA reads TGTGCCAGCAGCTTAAGACGGGGGGGAGAAGAAAAACTGTTTTTT. It translates to CASSLRRGGEEKLFF. The entire variable domain, with the rest obtained from reference TRBV7-6 and TRBJ1-4, is as follows: GAGVSQSPRYKVTKRGQDVALRCDPISGHVSLYWYRQALGQGPEFLTYFNYEAQQDKSGLPNDRFSAERPEGSISTLTIQRTEQRDSAMYRCASSLRRGGEEKLFFGSGTQLSVL.

The chain couples TRBV6-1 to TRBJ1-1, with TRBD1 matching 10 bases. Germline CDR1 is MNHNS and CDR2 is SASEGT. The CDR3 covers 16 residues. The V gene end was trimmed by 2 bases and the J gene end by 1 base; junction bases not matched to a gene: 4. CDR3 nucleotides: TGTGCCAGCAGTGAACGGGACAGGGGATGGAACACTGAAGCTTTCTTT. Translation: CASSERDRGWNTEAFF.

This clone was recorded once. The chain links TRBV27 to TRBJ2-3; tentative D call: TRBD2 (5 bases). CDR1 and CDR2 (germline): MNHEY, SMNVEV (reference sequence). CDR3 length equals 13 residues. Trimming cost V 5 bases and J 4 bases, with 10 bases left between them. The CDR3 loop is CASSPIGADTQYF. The CDR3 nucleotides read TGTGCCAGCAGTCCTATCGGGGCAGATACGCAGTATTTT.

This clone was recorded only once. The rearrangement links TRBV30 to TRBJ1-2; 9 bases align to TRBD1. Germline V lookup: CDR1 GTSNPN, CDR2 SVGIG (reference sequence). J was trimmed by 5 bases and V by 4 bases; bases with no gene match: 17. The CDR3 runs 17 residues. The CDR3 region has the DNA TGTGCCTGGATAACCGGAACCGGGACAGGGATCTCTTATGGCTACACCTTC. Translation gives CAWITGTGTGISYGYTF. Complete variable domain (other parts from reference TRBV30 and TRBJ1-2): SQTIHQWPATLVQPVGSPLSLECTVEGTSNPNLYWYRQAAGRGLQLLFYSVGIGQISSEVPQNLSASRPQDRQFILSSKKLLLSDSGFYLCAWITGTGTGISYGYTFGSGTRLTVV.

The genes are TRBV7-9 and TRBJ2-5; 10 bases are shared with TRBD1. CDR1 and CDR2 from the germline V gene are SEHNR and FQNEAQ (reference sequence). This CDR3 comprises 15 residues. The ends lost 1 base at V and 5 bases at J; junction bases unmatched: 4. CDR3 DNA: TGTGCCAGCAGCTTAGGACAGGGGGCTGACGAGACCCAGTACTTC. Translated: CASSLGQGADETQYF.

The chain is built from TRBV7-8 and TRBJ2-7; 8 bases agree with TRBD2. The V gene's germline CDR1 is SGHVS and CDR2 FQNEAQ. The V and J ends lost 5 bases and 4 bases, in that order; junction bases with no gene match: 10. CDR3 length: 15 residues. In DNA form, the CDR3 reads TGTGCCAGCAGCAACAGGCTAGCGGGCAGATACGAGCAGTACTTC. It codes for CASSNRLAGRYEQYF. The full variable domain, its missing parts supplied by reference TRBV7-8 and TRBJ2-7, is GAGVSQSPRYKVAKRGQDVALRCDPISGHVSLFWYQQALGQGPEFLTYFQNEAQLDKSGLPSDRFFAERPEGSVSTLKIQRTQQEDSAVYLCASSNRLAGRYEQYFGPGTRLTVT.

This clone was detected a few times. The V gene is TRBV6-1, the J gene TRBJ2-7; no reliable D call. Germline loops: CDR1 MNHNS, CDR2 SASEGT. V was pared by 1 base and J by 0 bases, with 13 bases between. This CDR3 contains 16 residues. CDR3 DNA: TGTGCCAGCAGTGAAGGGTGGCAGGCACACTCCTACGAGCAGTACTTC. Residues: CASSEGWQAHSYEQYF.

V gene TRBV5-1 combines with J gene TRBJ2-7, with 9 bases fitting TRBD2. Losses at the gene ends were 0 bases for V and 7 bases for J; bases not matched to a gene: 14. CDR3 length equals 17 residues. Germline CDR1 SGHRS, CDR2 YFSETQ. The CDR3: CASSLGARVAGVGEQYF. The CDR3 DNA reads as TGCGCCAGCAGCTTGGGGGCAAGGGTAGCGGGAGTCGGTGAGCAGTACTTC. Full variable domain (rest looked up from reference TRBV5-1 and TRBJ2-7): KAGVTQTPRYLIKTRGQQVTLSCSPISGHRSVSWYQQTPGQGLQFLFEYFSETQRNKGNFPGRFSGRQFSNSRSEMNVSTLELGDSALYLCASSLGARVAGVGEQYFGPGTRLTVT.

A note on this clone: One junction end disagrees with the germline gene, perhaps due to a read error. This rearrangement joins TRBV5-4 to TRBJ1-1; 8 bases fit TRBD1. Per germline, CDR1 SGHNT and CDR2 YYREEE (reference sequence). The CDR3 sequence is 12 residues long. The CDR3 DNA follows: TGTGCCAGCAGCTTGGGGGGGGACAGGTTCTTATTT. Translating gives CASSLGGDRFLF.

The chain joins TRBV4-3 to TRBJ2-1; D unclear. Per germline, CDR1 LGHNA and CDR2 YSLEER. This CDR3 comprises 15 residues. V lost 0 bases, J lost 2 bases, and 8 bases lay in between. The CDR3 region is CASSQDSAAYNEQFF. The CDR3 DNA sequence: TGCGCCAGCAGCCAAGATTCGGCAGCCTACAATGAGCAGTTCTTC.

This chain connects TRBV4-1 to TRBJ1-1; 10 bases fit TRBD1. The trim removed 4 bases at V and 4 bases at J, leaving 9 bases unmatched. Germline V lookup: CDR1 MGHRA, CDR2 YSYEKL. CDR3 size: 16 residues. Here the CDR3 DNA reads TGCGCCAGCAGCCGGGGGGACAGGGGCCGAGGCACTGAAGCTTTCTTT. As protein: CASSRGDRGRGTEAFF.